These 4 T cell receptor beta chains originate from one sample sequenced in a study of shared clonotypes between healthy human individuals. Only in-frame clones appear in the TCRdb table, and some are missing; sequencing was by immunoSEQ multiplex PCR. The sample gives 2 million to 2.5 million clones, roughly 95% of which show up once; more than 0.1% is in the top ten. Sequencing used naive CD4+ T cells sorted from blood. This sample's subset: CD45RA+ positively selected. The receptors shown here come from a man aged 18 to 30 in good health.

The V and J genes are TRBV7-2 and TRBJ2-4, with 13 bases fitting TRBD2. With V trimmed by 2 bases and J by 8 bases, 6 bases remained unmatched. The germline V gene has CDR1 SGHTA and CDR2 FQGNSA. The CDR3 is 16 amino acids. CDR3 sequence: CASSLTLAGGLDIQYF. The CDR3, as DNA: TGTGCCAGCAGCTTAACACTAGCGGGAGGGTTAGACATTCAGTACTTC.

The rearrangement joins TRBV19 to TRBJ1-2, with D hard to call. V was cut by 3 bases and J by 4 bases, with 12 bases left in between. Looked up from germline, CDR1 is LNHDA and CDR2 is SQIVND (reference sequence). This CDR3 has 14 residues. CDR3 DNA: TGTGCCAGTAGTATGTCAGCCCGGGGCTATGGCTACACCTTC. It translates to CASSMSARGYGYTF.

This chain links TRBV4-1 with TRBJ2-3; TRBD1 or TRBD2 may be the D gene (5 bases each). Germline V gene lookup returns CDR1 MGHRA and CDR2 YSYEKL. The CDR3 has 15 residues. With 2 bases removed from V and 4 bases from J, the gap between germline ends came to 13 bases. CDR3 protein: CASSQIGTRADTQYF. CDR3 DNA: TGCGCCAGCAGCCAAATCGGGACGAGGGCAGATACGCAGTATTTT.

This chain links TRBV7-2 with TRBJ2-7; 7 positions match TRBD1. CDR3 length: 15 residues. V lost 2 bases to trimming and J lost 0 bases; unmatched junction nucleotides: 4. Per the germline V gene, CDR1 is SGHTA and CDR2 is FQGNSA. The CDR3: CASSLLGDSSYEQYF. CDR3 DNA: TGTGCCAGCAGCTTATTGGGGGACAGCTCCTACGAGCAGTACTTC.